This TCR beta chain was recorded in a study of beta chain features in type 1 diabetes. Findings and limits, study-wide: At VDJ recombination sites, type 1 diabetes patients had fewer insertions and more deleted nucleotides. Type 1 diabetes patients showed a moderate but significant shortening of TCRB CDR3s in all four CD4+ subsets. The study left unresolved whether HLA type influences TCRB rearrangement.

Isolated RNA was reverse transcribed in full, so expressed TCRB transcripts were sequenced. There were some 3.6 million reads on average in the naive, central memory and regulatory T cell samples. TCRdb's copy holds only in-frame clones and misses some; the assay was immunoSEQ multiplex PCR. The table records some 640,000 clones, over 12% of them present only once. Germline CDR1 is MNHEY and CDR2 is SMNVEV (reference sequence). The CDR3 totals 14 residues. Trimming shortened V by 5 bases and J by 7 bases, and 17 bases separated the two germline ends. This clone occurred a few times. Its antigen is not known.

This sequence was found in a man aged 18-30 years with type 1 diabetes. The sequencing sample was made of naive CD4+ T cells from blood. The chain employs TRBV27 and TRBJ1-2; D is ambiguous. As DNA, the CDR3 is TGTGCCAGCAGTCCCTTGCCCCCGAGGGCTGGCTACACCTTC. Residues: CASSPLPPRAGYTF.